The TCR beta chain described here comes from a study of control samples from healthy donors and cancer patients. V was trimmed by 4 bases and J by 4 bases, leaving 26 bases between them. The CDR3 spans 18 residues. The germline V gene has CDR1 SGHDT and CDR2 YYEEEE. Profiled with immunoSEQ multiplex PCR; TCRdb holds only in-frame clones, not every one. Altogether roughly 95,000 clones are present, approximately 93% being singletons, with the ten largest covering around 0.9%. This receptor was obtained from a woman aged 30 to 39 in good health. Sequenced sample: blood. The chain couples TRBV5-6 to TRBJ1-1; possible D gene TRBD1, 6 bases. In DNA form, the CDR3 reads TGTGCCAGCAGCCGACCAAACTCCTACAGGGAAAAGGGCACTGAAGCTTTCTTT. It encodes CASSRPNSYREKGTEAFF. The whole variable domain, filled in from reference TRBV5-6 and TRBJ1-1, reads DAGVTQSPTHLIKTRGQQVTLRCSPKSGHDTVSWYQQALGQGPQFIFQYYEEEERQRGNFPDRFSGHQFPNYSSELNVNALLLGDSALYLCASSRPNSYREKGTEAFFGQGTRLTVV.